The 9 T cell receptor beta chains below all came from one sample that was sequenced in a study of shared clonotypes between healthy human individuals. Generated by immunoSEQ multiplex PCR, the TCRdb table keeps only in-frame clones and is missing some. In the table there are around 580,000 clones, about 98% of which are singletons. Only CD45RO-negative cells positively selected for CCR7 counted as naive CD8 cells, so terminally differentiated effector memory CD45RA+ cells were excluded. The sequenced material came from naive CD8+ T cells sorted from blood. These receptor sequences come from a man aged 25-45 years in good health.

The chain has TRBV14 and TRBJ2-7; TRBD2 matches at 11 bases. CDR1 is SGHDN, CDR2 FVKESK, per germline. V trimming: 3 bases; J trimming: 0 bases; junction bases outside the gene matches: 4. This CDR3 is built from 16 residues. CDR3 region: CASSQGTSGSSYEQYF. DNA for the CDR3: TGTGCCAGCAGCCAGGGGACTAGCGGAAGCTCCTACGAGCAGTACTTC.

This chain connects TRBV5-6 to TRBJ2-7; D remains ambiguous. CDR1 is SGHDT, CDR2 YYEEEE, per germline. The V and J ends lost 0 bases and 7 bases respectively, with 14 bases between them. The length of the CDR3 is 14 residues. CDR3 loop: CASSLDLGVGEQYF. CDR3 bases: TGTGCCAGCAGCTTGGATCTGGGCGTAGGGGAGCAGTACTTC.

This chain links TRBV10-2 with TRBJ2-7, with 7 bases lining up with TRBD1. The junction had 7 bases not matched to a gene; V was cut back by 3 bases and J by 2 bases. The V gene's germline CDR1 is WSHSY and CDR2 SAAADI. CDR3 length: 15 amino acids. CDR3 loop: CASSDPGTDPYEQYF. The CDR3 DNA is TGCGCCAGCAGTGACCCCGGGACAGATCCCTACGAGCAGTACTTC.

The chain uses TRBV9 and TRBJ2-7, with 12 bases fitting TRBD1. J gave up 7 bases and V 3 bases, and 5 bases lay outside the gene matches. The germline V gene encodes CDR1 SGDLS and CDR2 YYNGEE. CDR3 length: 14 amino acids. The CDR3 DNA is TGTGCCAGCAGCGGGGGACAGGGGGCTGATGAGCAGTACTTC. This sequence encodes CASSGGQGADEQYF.

Only one count was recorded for this clone. The chain employs TRBV5-1 and TRBJ2-2; no reliable D call. Germline values: CDR1 SGHRS, CDR2 YFSETQ. The CDR3 totals 18 residues. Trimming cost V 0 bases and J 0 bases, with 15 bases left between them. CDR3 in amino acids: CASSLGLVHRTNTGELFF. DNA for the CDR3: TGCGCCAGCAGCTTGGGGCTAGTCCACCGAACGAACACCGGGGAGCTGTTTTTT.

The J gene is TRBJ2-7, the V gene TRBV5-6; TRBD2 matches 7 bases. CDR3 length: 14 residues. V lost 0 bases to trimming and J lost 5 bases; unmatched junction nucleotides: 5. CDR1 is SGHDT and CDR2 is YYEEEE in the germline V gene. CDR3 coding DNA: TGTGCCAGCAGCTTGGGGGGGAGGGCCGACGAGCAGTACTTC. Protein sequence: CASSLGGRADEQYF.

The chain couples TRBV4-1 to TRBJ2-7, with TRBD1 identical over 9 bases. V was clipped by 6 bases and J by 7 bases; unmatched bases: 7. The CDR3 contains 13 residues. Germline CDR1 and CDR2: MGHRA and YSYEKL. The CDR3 nucleotides read TGCGCCAGCAGACAACAGGGGGCAAGAGAGCAGTACTTC. Protein product: CASRQQGAREQYF.

The chain has TRBV27 and TRBJ2-7, with a weak D call TRBD1 (6 bases). The V gene's germline CDR1 is MNHEY and CDR2 SMNVEV (reference sequence). The V end lost 3 bases, the J end lost 3 bases, and 9 bases lay between the germline ends. The CDR3 contains 13 residues. The CDR3 nucleotides are TGTGCCAGCAGTTTCGACAGGAACTACGAGCAGTACTTC. This sequence encodes CASSFDRNYEQYF.

This chain uses TRBV19 with TRBJ1-4; D is unclear. The CDR3 sequence is 15 residues long. Per germline, CDR1 LNHDA and CDR2 SQIVND (reference sequence). V lost 7 bases to trimming and J lost 6 bases, with 18 bases between them. The CDR3 region has the DNA TGTGCCAGTACCCCCTGGACCTCGAGCCATGAAAAACTGTTTTTT. Its protein is CASTPWTSSHEKLFF.